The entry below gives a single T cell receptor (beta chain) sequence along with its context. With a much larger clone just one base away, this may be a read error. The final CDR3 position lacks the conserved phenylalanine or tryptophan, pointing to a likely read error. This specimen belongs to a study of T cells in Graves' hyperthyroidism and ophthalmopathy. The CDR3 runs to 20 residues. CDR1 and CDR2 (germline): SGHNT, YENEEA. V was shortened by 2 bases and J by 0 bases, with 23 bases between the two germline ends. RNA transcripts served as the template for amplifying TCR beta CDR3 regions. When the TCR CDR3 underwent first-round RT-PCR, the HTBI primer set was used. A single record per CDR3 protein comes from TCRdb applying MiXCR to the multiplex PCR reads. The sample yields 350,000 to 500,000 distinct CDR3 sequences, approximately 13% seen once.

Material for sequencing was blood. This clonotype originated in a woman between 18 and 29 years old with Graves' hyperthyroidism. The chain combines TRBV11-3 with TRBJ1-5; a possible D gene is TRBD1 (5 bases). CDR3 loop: CASSLIHRDSDSYSNQPQHS. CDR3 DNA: TGTGCCAGCAGCTTAATACACCGGGACTCCGACTCTTATAGCAATCAGCCCCAGCATTCT.